A single T cell receptor (beta chain) is shown here with its context. The antigen remains unidentified. The sample belongs to a study of T cells after posttransplantation cyclophosphamide. The method was immunoSEQ multiplex PCR; TCRdb's version includes in-frame clones alone and lacks a portion of them. The profile shows about 43,000 clones, about 90% of them singletons. Study results and limitations: Tissue-infiltrating T cells from skin or gut overlapped little with blood T cells. Later blood repertoires were often dominated by clones from the donor CD8+ memory compartment. Recipient CMV seropositivity and CMV reactivation strongly tracked TRB clonality.

Busulfan-fludarabine conditioning, marrow transplant, and cyclophosphamide on days +3 and +4 were administered. The CDR3 is 12 amino acids. Germline CDR1 and CDR2: LGHNT and FRNRAP. V trimming: 7 bases; J trimming: 5 bases; junction bases outside the gene matches: 4. The TCR comes from a male patient over 55 who received an allogeneic stem cell transplant from a related donor and was CMV-positive. The graft donor may have given rise to some T cells. The specimen comprised PBMCs, sampled roughly 59 days after allogeneic stem cell transplant with posttransplant cyclophosphamide. V gene TRBV12-5 combines with J gene TRBJ1-2; 7 bases are a match to TRBD1. This chain's CDR3 is CASAEGQYGYTF. For the CDR3, the DNA is TGTGCTAGTGCTGAGGGACAGTATGGCTACACCTTC.